The T cell receptor beta chain under discussion was sequenced for a study of T cell clonality in common variable immunodeficiency. This clone was recorded many times. The CDR3 goes on 3 residues after the read ends, and that part is filled in from the germline J gene. The CDR3 extends over 12 amino acids. Germline assignment: CDR1 MNHEY and CDR2 SVGEGT. Clones were read by immunoSEQ multiplex PCR, and TCRdb kept only the in-frame ones, dropping some. Altogether roughly 79,000 clones were found in the sample, and no singletons occur. This TCR was sampled from a person aged 18 to 75 in good health. Sequencing was done on a sample of peripheral blood mononuclear cells. The chain employs TRBV6-2 or TRBV6-3 and TRBJ1-2; D is unresolved. The CDR3 spells CASSYSGIGYTF. The covered CDR3 bases are TGTGCCAGCAGTTACTCGGGCATCGGC.